The rows below give T cell receptor beta chains drawn from one sample of a study of Ad26.COV2.S vaccination and SARS-CoV-2 variants. Assay used: immunoSEQ multiplex PCR; TCRdb lists only in-frame clones, some missing. The data contain more than 150,000 clones, approximately 90% of them singletons. Specimen: peripheral blood, collected after recovery from COVID-19. These receptors all come from a human donor who had recovered from COVID-19. Each CDR3 is given with its conserved first and last residue. The order of the fields is clone size, J gene, D gene, V gene, CDR3 protein, CDR3 DNA. D genes are given only for firm matches. Part of the rows lack a size; the others show once, few, many or a class for expanded clones.

NA | TRBJ2-7 | NA | TRBV13 | CASSLENYEQYF | TGTGCCAGCAGCTTAGAGAACTACGAGCAGTACTTC
NA | TRBJ2-1 | NA | TRBV11-3 | CASSLQLGGSYNEQFF | TGTGCCAGCAGCCTCCAGTTGGGGGGCTCCTACAATGAGCAGTTCTTC
NA | TRBJ2-3 | TRBD2 | TRBV6-4 | CASSDSMETSGRDWADTQYF | TGTGCCAGCAGTGACTCGATGGAGACTAGCGGGAGGGATTGGGCAGATACGCAGTATTTT
NA | TRBJ2-5 | NA | TRBV20-1 | CSATQETQYF | TGCAGTGCTACACAAGAGACCCAGTACTTC
NA | TRBJ2-5 | TRBD2 | TRBV6-6 | CASSLFGGGQETQYF | TGTGCCAGCAGCCTTTTTGGGGGGGGGCAAGAGACCCAGTACTTC
NA | TRBJ1-2 | TRBD1 | TRBV7-8 | CASRRTLGTGRAGGYTF | TGTGCCAGCAGACGTACCCTTGGGACAGGGCGCGCAGGGGGCTACACCTTC
NA | TRBJ2-7 | NA | TRBV7-2 | CASSPLLGGGNEQYF | TGTGCCAGCAGCCCTTTATTGGGAGGAGGGAACGAGCAGTACTTC
NA | TRBJ1-2 | NA | TRBV5-6 | CASSLGQDGYTF | TGTGCCAGCAGCTTAGGACAAGATGGCTACACCTTC
NA | TRBJ2-5 | TRBD1 | TRBV7-9 | CASSVHRGSSETQYF | TGTGCCAGCAGCGTACACAGGGGGTCGTCGGAGACCCAGTACTTC
NA | TRBJ2-1 | TRBD2 | TRBV9 | CASSVENSGGPYNEQFF | TGTGCCAGCAGCGTAGAAAATAGCGGGGGACCTTACAATGAGCAGTTCTTC
many | TRBJ1-6 | NA | TRBV7-2 | CASSLGPPGRGGSPLHF | TGTGCCAGCAGCTTAGGACCCCCGGGGCGAGGGGGTTCACCCCTCCACTTT
NA | TRBJ2-7 | TRBD2 | TRBV3-1/TRBV3-2 | CASSLGLAGVDEQYF | TGTGCCAGCAGTTTGGGACTAGCGGGAGTCGACGAGCAGTACTTC
NA | TRBJ2-1 | NA | TRBV5-6 | CASSLYGGGGEFF | TGTGCCAGCAGCTTGTACGGGGGAGGGGGCGAGTTCTTC
NA | TRBJ2-5 | NA | TRBV5-1 | CVSSLGRETQYF | TGCGTCAGCAGCTTGGGTAGAGAGACCCAGTACTTC
NA | TRBJ1-2 | NA | TRBV6-5 | CASRGQDYGYTF | TGTGCCAGCAGGGGGCAGGACTATGGCTACACCTTC
NA | TRBJ2-7 | TRBD1 | TRBV19 | CASSMRGQPTYEQYF | TGTGCCAGTAGTATGAGGGGACAGCCGACCTACGAGCAGTACTTC
NA | TRBJ1-5 | NA | TRBV28 | CASSFSNQPQHF | TGTGCCAGCAGTTTTAGCAATCAGCCCCAGCATTTT
NA | TRBJ1-2 | NA | TRBV15 | CATSKDRRPNYGYTF | TGTGCCACCAGCAAAGACAGGAGGCCTAACTATGGCTACACCTTC
NA | TRBJ2-1 | NA | TRBV6-5 | CASSLTGTSYNEQFF | TGTGCCAGCAGTTTAACCGGGACTTCCTACAATGAGCAGTTCTTC
NA | TRBJ2-7 | NA | TRBV11-1 | CASSLEGRDSSYEQYF | TGTGCCAGCAGCTTGGAGGGCCGGGACAGCTCCTACGAGCAGTACTTC
NA | TRBJ2-1 | NA | TRBV7-9 | CASSLQRTSNNEQFF | TGTGCCAGCAGCCTTCAAAGGACTTCCAACAATGAGCAGTTCTTC
NA | TRBJ2-3 | NA | TRBV12-3/TRBV12-4 | CASSFTEKDTQYF | TGTGCCAGCAGTTTTACCGAGAAAGATACGCAGTATTTT
NA | TRBJ2-5 | NA | TRBV5-4 | CASSLASRGQETQYF | TGTGCCAGCAGCTTGGCCTCTAGGGGACAAGAGACCCAGTACTTC
NA | TRBJ2-1 | NA | TRBV20-1 | CSAPDLSEQFF | TGCAGTGCCCCGGACTTGAGTGAGCAGTTCTTC
NA | TRBJ1-1 | TRBD1 | TRBV23-1 | CASSIQGARTEAFF | TGCGCCAGCAGTATACAGGGGGCCCGGACTGAAGCTTTCTTT
NA | TRBJ2-1 | TRBD2 | TRBV20-1 | CSAWTSGEQFF | TGCAGTGCTTGGACTAGCGGTGAGCAGTTCTTC
NA | TRBJ2-5 | NA | TRBV6-6 | CASSQSETQYF | TGTGCCAGCAGCCAATCAGAGACCCAGTACTTC
NA | TRBJ1-1 | NA | TRBV5-8 | CASSQGTMNTEAFF | TGTGCCAGCAGCCAGGGGACCATGAACACTGAAGCTTTCTTT
once | TRBJ1-1 | NA | TRBV5-1 | CASSLQGSSVGTEAFF | TGCGCCAGCAGCTTGCAGGGGTCGAGCGTAGGGACTGAAGCTTTCTTT
NA | TRBJ1-6 | NA | TRBV9 | CASSVRQYNSPLHF | TGTGCCAGCAGCGTAAGACAGTATAATTCACCCCTCCACTTT
once | TRBJ1-6 | NA | TRBV19 | CASSEGDYNSPLHF | TGTGCCAGTAGTGAGGGCGACTATAATTCACCCCTCCACTTT
NA | TRBJ2-3 | TRBD2 | TRBV10-3 | CAISDPSGSQDTQYF | TGTGCCATCAGTGACCCTAGCGGGAGTCAAGATACGCAGTATTTT